This T cell receptor beta chain was recorded in a study of cytomegalovirus exposure and HLA in healthy donors. Whole-study results and caveats: As was reported, the classifier diagnosed cytomegalovirus status with high specificity and sensitivity. V- and J-gene trimming of TCR beta was linked (in a later analysis) to a missense DCLRE1C variant.

Germline CDR1 SGHDT, CDR2 YYEEEE. This CDR3 spans 13 amino acids. The V end was cut by 5 bases, the J end by 8 bases, with 16 bases between. Details on this clone: Its antigen is undetermined.

The PCR ran on 60 Vbeta and 13 Jbeta primers. Only in-frame clones appear in the TCRdb table, and some are missing; sequencing was by immunoSEQ multiplex PCR. The table records around 150,000 clones, around 75% of them present only once. The specimen was PBMCs. V usage is TRBV5-6 and J usage is TRBJ1-2; a weak D match, TRBD1 (6 bases). This clonotype was sampled from a man younger than 35 in good health and CMV-seropositive. The CDR3 protein is CASRPTGMEGYTF. CDR3 sequence (DNA): TGTGCCAGCAGACCGACAGGCATGGAAGGCTACACCTTC.